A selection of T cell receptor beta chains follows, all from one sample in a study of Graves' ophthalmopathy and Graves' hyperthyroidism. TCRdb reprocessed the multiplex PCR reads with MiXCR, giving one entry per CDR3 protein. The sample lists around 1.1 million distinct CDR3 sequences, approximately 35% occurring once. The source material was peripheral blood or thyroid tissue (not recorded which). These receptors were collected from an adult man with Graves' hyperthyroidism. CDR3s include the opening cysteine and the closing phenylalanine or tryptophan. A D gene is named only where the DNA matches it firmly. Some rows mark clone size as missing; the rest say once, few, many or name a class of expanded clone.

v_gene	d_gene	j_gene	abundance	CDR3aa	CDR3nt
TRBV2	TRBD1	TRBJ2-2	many	CASSVRDRGSTGELFF	TGTGCCAGCAGTGTACGGGACAGGGGCTCCACCGGGGAGCTGTTTTTT
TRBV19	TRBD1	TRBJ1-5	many	CASSRGTGRTQPQHF	TGTGCCAGTAGTAGAGGGACAGGGAGGACTCAGCCCCAGCATTTT
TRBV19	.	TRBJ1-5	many	CASSIEANRGPQHF	TGTGCCAGTAGTATAGAAGCGAATAGGGGGCCCCAGCATTTT
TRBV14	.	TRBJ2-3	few	CASSQYSTQYF	TGTGCCAGCAGCCAATACTCTACGCAGTATTTT
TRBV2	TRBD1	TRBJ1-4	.	CASRPEGQGMRKLFF	TGTGCCAGCAGACCAGAAGGACAGGGTATGAGAAAACTGTTTTTT
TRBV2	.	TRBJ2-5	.	CASKEGRGQETQYF	TGTGCCAGCAAAGAAGGCAGGGGACAAGAGACCCAGTACTTC
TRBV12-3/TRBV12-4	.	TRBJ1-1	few	CASSLWPGKAFF	TGTGCCAGCAGTTTATGGCCGGGAAAAGCTTTCTTT
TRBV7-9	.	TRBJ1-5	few	CASSLASSNQPQHF	TGTGCCAGCAGCTTAGCTAGTAGCAATCAGCCCCAGCATTTT
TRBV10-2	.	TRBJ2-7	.	CASSHRASVEQYF	TGCGCCAGCAGCCACCGGGCTAGTGTCGAGCAGTACTTC
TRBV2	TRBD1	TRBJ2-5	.	CATGDRGFETQYF	TGTGCCACAGGGGACAGGGGGTTCGAGACCCAGTACTTC
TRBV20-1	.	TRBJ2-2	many	CSARRYTGELFF	TGCAGTGCTAGACGGTACACCGGGGAGCTGTTTTTT
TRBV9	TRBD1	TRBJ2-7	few	CASSLQTGDLYEQYF	TGTGCCAGCAGCCTCCAGACAGGGGATCTCTACGAGCAGTACTTC
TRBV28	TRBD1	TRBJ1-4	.	CASSETRTGGPEKLFF	TGTGCCAGCAGCGAAACCCGGACAGGGGGCCCTGAAAAACTGTTTTTT
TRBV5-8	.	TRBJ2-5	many	CASSKRQLAQETQYF	TGTGCCAGCAGCAAACGACAACTAGCTCAAGAGACCCAGTACTTC
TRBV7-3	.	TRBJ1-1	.	CASSLVAGGSTEAFF	TGTGCCAGCAGCTTAGTAGCGGGAGGCAGCACTGAAGCTTTCTTT
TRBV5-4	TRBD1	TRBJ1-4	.	CASSLGTGGRKLFF	TGTGCCAGCAGCTTGGGGACAGGGGGCAGAAAACTGTTTTTT
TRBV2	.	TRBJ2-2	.	CATSRGGGELFF	TGTGCCACATCTAGGGGGGGCGGGGAGCTGTTTTTT
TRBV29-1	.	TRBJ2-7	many	CSVDTGSSYEQYF	TGCAGCGTCGATACGGGAAGCTCCTACGAGCAGTACTTC
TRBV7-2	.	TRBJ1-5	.	CASSRHTTGMLNQPQHF	TGTGCCAGCAGCCGCCACACTACCGGGATGCTTAATCAGCCCCAGCATTTT
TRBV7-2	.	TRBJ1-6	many	CASSSHSPLHF	TGTGCCAGCAGCTCTCATTCACCCCTCCACTTT
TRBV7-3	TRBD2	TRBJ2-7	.	CASSFGLAGIHEQYF	TGTGCCAGCAGCTTCGGACTAGCGGGGATTCACGAGCAGTACTTC
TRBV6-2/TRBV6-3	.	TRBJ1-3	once	CASSYVRINSGNTIYF	TGTGCCAGCAGTTACGTCAGGATCAATTCTGGAAACACCATATATTTT
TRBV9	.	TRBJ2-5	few	CASSGGYQETQYF	TGTGCCAGCAGCGGGGGGTACCAAGAGACCCAGTACTTC
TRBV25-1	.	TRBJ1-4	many	CASSGQVLEKLFF	TGTGCCAGCAGTGGACAGGTTCTGGAAAAACTGTTTTTT
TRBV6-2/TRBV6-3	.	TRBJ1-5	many	CASSSRQARFSNQPQHF	TGTGCCAGCAGTTCCAGACAGGCGAGGTTTAGCAATCAGCCCCAGCATTTT